The 8 T cell receptor beta chains listed next were all sequenced from one sample in a study of shared clonotypes between healthy human individuals. Sequenced by immunoSEQ multiplex PCR; TCRdb stores in-frame clones only, minus some. The sample comprises about 2.2 million clones, roughly 93% of which are singletons, and 1.5% to 2% rests with the top ten. Terminally differentiated effector memory CD45RA+ cells were left out of the naive CD8 fraction, which was CD45RO-negative and positively selected for CCR7. The sequenced sample was naive CD8+ T cells from PBMCs. These receptor sequences come from a man between 18 and 35 years old in good health. Some clones in this sample may be carry-over from other donors' samples.

This chain connects TRBV7-8 to TRBJ1-2, with D perhaps TRBD1 (5 bases). V lost 0 bases and J lost 4, with 15 bases in between. The CDR3 runs 16 residues. The germline CDR1 and CDR2 sequences are SGHVS and FQNEAQ. The CDR3 DNA reads TGTGCCAGCAGCTTAGCCGGGGCCGGAGTCTCCTATGGCTACACCTTC. Protein sequence: CASSLAGAGVSYGYTF.

With respect to this clone: Additional DNA sequences in this sample encode the identical CDR3. The CDR3 sequence is CAWSWGQGEAFF. DNA of the CDR3: TGTGCCTGGAGTTGGGGACAGGGGGAAGCTTTCTTT. J is TRBJ1-1 and V is TRBV30; TRBD1 agrees at 10 bases. Germline V gives CDR1 GTSNPN, CDR2 SVGIG (reference sequence). The J segment lost 8 bases and the V segment lost 2 bases, leaving 2 bases of the junction unmatched. This CDR3 spans 12 amino acids. The full variable domain, its missing parts supplied by reference TRBV30 and TRBJ1-1, is SQTIHQWPATLVQPVGSPLSLECTVEGTSNPNLYWYRQAAGRGLQLLFYSVGIGQISSEVPQNLSASRPQDRQFILSSKKLLLSDSGFYLCAWSWGQGEAFFGQGTRLTVV.

The chain employs TRBV29-1 and TRBJ2-2; TRBD1 is a possible D gene (5 bases). The V gene's germline CDR1 is SQVTM and CDR2 ANQGSEA. This CDR3 has 12 amino acids. Deletions cut 8 bases from V and 4 bases from J, with 11 bases between. CDR3 region: CSIRAATGELFF. The CDR3 nucleotides are TGCAGCATCAGGGCGGCCACCGGGGAGCTGTTTTTT.

This rearrangement joins TRBV30 to TRBJ2-2; D not certain. V lost 3 bases and J lost 6, with 11 bases in between. This CDR3 is built from 13 residues. CDR1 and CDR2 (germline): GTSNPN, SVGIG (reference sequence). CDR3 residues: CAWRSTVSGELFF. CDR3 coding DNA: TGTGCCTGGAGGTCCACGGTGTCCGGGGAGCTGTTTTTT. The full variable domain, in which reference TRBV30 and TRBJ2-2 provide the parts outside the CDR3, is SQTIHQWPATLVQPVGSPLSLECTVEGTSNPNLYWYRQAAGRGLQLLFYSVGIGQISSEVPQNLSASRPQDRQFILSSKKLLLSDSGFYLCAWRSTVSGELFFGEGSRLTVL.

This rearrangement joins TRBV7-9 to TRBJ2-3, with 10 bases identical to TRBD2. The junction had 10 bases not matched to a gene; V was cut back by 5 bases and J by 2 bases. This CDR3 contains 17 residues. Germline V gene sequence: CDR1 SEHNR, CDR2 FQNEAQ (reference sequence). The CDR3 loop is CASSARTSGFLTDTQYF. CDR3 nucleotide sequence: TGTGCCAGCAGCGCCCGGACTAGCGGATTTCTCACAGATACGCAGTATTTT.

The rearrangement uses TRBV7-9 and TRBJ2-3, with 12 positions matching TRBD2. The CDR3 runs 16 residues. The trim removed 2 bases at V and 5 bases at J, leaving 5 bases unmatched. The germline V gene encodes CDR1 SEHNR and CDR2 FQNEAQ (reference sequence). The DNA for the CDR3 is TGTGCCAGCAGCTTACCAGGACTAGCGGGAAGAGATACGCAGTATTTT. Translating it yields CASSLPGLAGRDTQYF.

The rearrangement uses TRBV4-3 and TRBJ2-1; perhaps D is TRBD1 or TRBD2 (5 bases each). CDR3 size: 15 residues. Germline V lookup: CDR1 LGHNA, CDR2 YSLEER. With 5 bases removed from V and 0 bases from J, the gap between germline ends came to 11 bases. This CDR3 reads CASSYGTASYNEQFF. DNA of the CDR3: TGCGCCAGCAGCTACGGGACGGCCTCCTACAATGAGCAGTTCTTC.

The chain has TRBV11-2 and TRBJ1-1, with D uncertain. The CDR3 loop spans 14 amino acids. CDR1 is SGHAT, CDR2 FQNNGV, per germline. Trimming stripped 2 bases from V and 1 base from J, with 8 bases between. CDR3 nucleotides: TGTGCCAGCAGCTTACGGCAGACGAACACTGAAGCTTTCTTT. It translates to CASSLRQTNTEAFF.